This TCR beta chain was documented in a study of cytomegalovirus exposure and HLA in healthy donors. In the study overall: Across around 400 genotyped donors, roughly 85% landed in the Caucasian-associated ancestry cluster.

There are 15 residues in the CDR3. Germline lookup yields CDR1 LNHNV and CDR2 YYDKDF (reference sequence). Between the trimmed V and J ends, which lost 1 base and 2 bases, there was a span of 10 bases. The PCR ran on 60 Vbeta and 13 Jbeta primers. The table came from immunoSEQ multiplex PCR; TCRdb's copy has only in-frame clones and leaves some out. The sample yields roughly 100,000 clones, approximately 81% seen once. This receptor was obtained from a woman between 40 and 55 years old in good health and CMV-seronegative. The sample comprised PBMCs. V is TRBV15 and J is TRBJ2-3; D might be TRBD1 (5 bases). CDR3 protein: CATSRGNRPTDTQYF. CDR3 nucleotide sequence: TGTGCCACCAGCAGAGGGAACAGGCCCACAGATACGCAGTATTTT.